Reported below is one TCR beta chain. The antigen is undetermined. This sample was taken from a study of Graves' ophthalmopathy and Graves' hyperthyroidism. Points from the study as a whole: A classifier, a 13-signature model, separated ophthalmopathy from stable hyperthyroidism with roughly 90% sensitivity and about 83% specificity.

Investigators amplified TCR beta CDR3 regions from RNA transcripts. RT-PCR was first run with HTBI primers, then multiplex PCR in a second round. MiXCR, run by TCRdb on the multiplex PCR reads, gives a single entry per CDR3 protein. This sample has hundreds of thousands of distinct CDR3 sequences, with around 50% found just once. CDR1 is SQVTM, CDR2 ANQGSEA, per germline. Trimming took 4 bases from V and 5 from J, leaving 18 bases between them. This CDR3 is 14 amino acids long. The receptor's source is an adult man with Graves' ophthalmopathy. This chain links TRBV29-1 with TRBJ2-7; D is tentatively TRBD1 or TRBD2 (5 bases each). The sequenced sample consisted of peripheral blood. The CDR3 nucleotides are TGCAGCGTTGGGGGCCATGGAGGACCGGACGAGCAGTACTTC. Translation gives CSVGGHGGPDEQYF.